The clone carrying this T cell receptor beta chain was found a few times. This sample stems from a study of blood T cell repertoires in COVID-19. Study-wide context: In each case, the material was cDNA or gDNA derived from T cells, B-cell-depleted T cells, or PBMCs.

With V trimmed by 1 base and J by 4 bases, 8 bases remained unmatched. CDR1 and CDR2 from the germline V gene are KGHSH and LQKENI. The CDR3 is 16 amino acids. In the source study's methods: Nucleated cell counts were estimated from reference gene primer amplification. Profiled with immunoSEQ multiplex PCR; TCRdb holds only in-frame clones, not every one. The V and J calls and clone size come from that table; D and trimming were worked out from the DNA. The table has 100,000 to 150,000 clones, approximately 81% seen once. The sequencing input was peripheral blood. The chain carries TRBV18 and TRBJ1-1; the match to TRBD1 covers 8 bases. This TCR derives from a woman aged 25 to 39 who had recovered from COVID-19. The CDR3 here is CASSPLRRQGSTEAFF. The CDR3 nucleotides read TGTGCCAGCTCACCACTCAGGCGACAGGGGAGCACTGAAGCTTTCTTT.